The 22 T cell receptor beta chains given below trace back to one sample, sequenced in a study of neurological immune-mediated disorders. Each CDR3 protein is one row after TCRdb ran MiXCR on the 5' RACE reads. In the table there are roughly 56,000 distinct CDR3 sequences, roughly an eighth of which are singletons. The specimen sequenced was PBMCs. These receptors came from a man in his 60s in good health.

In this sample, this clonotype turned up many times. The chain has TRBV20-1 and TRBJ1-2; D gene ambiguous. Germline CDR1 is DFQATT and CDR2 is SNEGSKA (reference sequence). Trimming cost V 6 bases and J 6 bases, with 14 bases left between them. The CDR3 is made up of 12 amino acids. The DNA for the CDR3 is TGCAGTGCCTCGCAAGGGAATAATGGCTACACCTTC. It encodes CSASQGNNGYTF.

This clonotype was seen repeatedly, ten times or more. The rearrangement links TRBV4-3 to TRBJ2-7; possibly TRBD1 for D (6 bases). The CDR3 is made up of 14 amino acids. In germline, CDR1 is LGHNA, CDR2 YSLEER. V was pared by 0 bases and J by 6 bases, with 12 bases between. CDR3 DNA sequence: TGCGCCAGCAGCCAAGATCCAGGGGAAGGCGAGCAGTACTTC. This translates into CASSQDPGEGEQYF.

V is TRBV28 and J is TRBJ1-5; 8 nucleotides line up with TRBD1. Trimming took 2 bases from V and 4 from J; bases not matched to a gene: 10. Germline assignment: CDR1 MDHEN and CDR2 SYDVKM. This CDR3 is built from 17 residues. DNA of the CDR3: TGTGCCAGCAGTTTACCCACGGGACAGGATCAGAATCAGCCCCAGCATTTT. Translating it yields CASSLPTGQDQNQPQHF.

This clonotype has ten or more counts. The chain links TRBV5-1 to TRBJ2-5; 9 bases map to TRBD1. Germline assignment: CDR1 SGHRS and CDR2 YFSETQ. V was clipped by 4 bases and J by 1 base; unmatched bases: 5. The CDR3 loop spans 15 amino acids. CDR3 in DNA: TGCGCCAGCAGCGTGGGACAGGGAGGCCAAGAGACCCAGTACTTC. Translating it yields CASSVGQGGQETQYF.

This clonotype was found many times. The chain has TRBV4-3 and TRBJ2-7; 10 nucleotides line up with TRBD2. The V and J ends lost 1 base and 5 bases, in that order; junction bases with no gene match: 5. This CDR3 spans 15 amino acids. Germline CDR1 and CDR2: LGHNA and YSLEER. CDR3 nucleotides: TGCGCCAGCAGCCAAGGGACTAGCGGAGAGAACGAGCAGTACTTC. Its translation is CASSQGTSGENEQYF.

At least ten counts were recorded for this clonotype. This chain joins TRBV20-1 and TRBJ2-1; weak D call: TRBD2 (6 bases). The CDR3 is made up of 16 amino acids. V was clipped by 0 bases and J by 3 bases, with 15 bases between them. Germline V gene sequence: CDR1 DFQATT, CDR2 SNEGSKA (reference sequence). CDR3 nucleotides: TGCAGTGCTAGAGATCTTAGCGGCGGCAACTACAATGAGCAGTTCTTC. It is translated as CSARDLSGGNYNEQFF.

The table lists this clonotype with many counts. The J gene is TRBJ1-1, the V gene TRBV12-3 or TRBV12-4; tentatively, D is TRBD1 (6 bases). The CDR3 sequence is 13 residues long. V shed 7 bases and J shed 3 bases, with 12 bases lying between them. Here the CDR3 DNA reads TGTGCCAGCAAAGGGGGGGGACACACTGAAGCTTTCTTT. As protein: CASKGGGHTEAFF.

This clonotype appeared many times. The chain has TRBV20-1 and TRBJ1-3; D gene unclear. The CDR3 consists of 17 residues. Per germline, CDR1 DFQATT and CDR2 SNEGSKA (reference sequence). Trimming removed 0 bases at V and 4 bases at J, with 19 bases between. CDR3 sequence (DNA): TGCAGTGCTAGAGAGGGTTTAGGCACCCTGACAGGAAACACCATATATTTT. It encodes CSAREGLGTLTGNTIYF.

This clonotype was observed many times. The rearrangement joins TRBV20-1 to TRBJ1-2, with D unresolved. CDR1 is DFQATT, CDR2 SNEGSKA, per germline (reference sequence). Trimming took 5 bases from V and 0 from J, leaving 19 bases between them. The length of the CDR3 is 16 residues. This chain's CDR3 is CSASTKAQSANYGYTF. The CDR3 DNA follows: TGCAGTGCTTCTACGAAGGCACAGTCAGCTAACTATGGCTACACCTTC.

The J gene is TRBJ2-2, the V gene TRBV6-5, with 8 nucleotides matching TRBD1. Germline CDR1 is MNHEY and CDR2 is SVGAGI. V dropped 2 bases and J dropped 7; count of bases not matched to a gene: 3. The CDR3 runs 14 residues. The CDR3 nucleotides read TGTGCCAGCAGTTACACAGGGGGAAACGGGGAGCTGTTTTTT. Amino acid sequence: CASSYTGGNGELFF.

There are many counts of this clonotype. This chain links TRBV11-2 with TRBJ1-2; the D gene is possibly TRBD1 (6 bases). The CDR3 totals 15 residues. The V end was cut by 5 bases, the J end by 8 bases, with 21 bases between. Germline CDR1 reads SGHAT; CDR2 reads FQNNGV. CDR3 sequence: CASSPGPRGVEGYTF. In DNA, the CDR3 is TGTGCCAGCAGCCCGGGGCCGAGGGGGGTAGAAGGCTACACCTTC.

Concerning this clonotype: An end of the junction differs from the germline gene, which may be a read error. The V gene is TRBV4-2, the J gene TRBJ1-2, with D possibly TRBD1 on 6 matching bases. CDR1 LGHNA and CDR2 YNFKEQ come from the germline V gene. The CDR3 runs 15 residues. CDR3 nucleotides: TGTGCCAGCAGCCAAGAATTAACAGGGCACTATGGCTACATCTTC. Residues: CASSQELTGHYGYIF.

For this clonotype: A much larger clone is a single base away; this may be a read error. This chain uses TRBV6-1 with TRBJ2-7; D is possibly TRBD2 (6 bases). CDR1 and CDR2 (germline): MNHNS, SASEGT. The CDR3 consists of 14 residues. The CDR3 reads CASSAAGRRYDQYF. The CDR3 DNA is TGTGCCAGCAGTGCGGCAGGGAGGAGGTACGATCAGTACTTC.

This clonotype was seen ten or more times. This chain joins TRBV15 and TRBJ2-1; no definite D call. The CDR3 length is 13 residues. Germline V CDR1 and CDR2: LNHNV, YYDKDF (reference sequence). Trimming pared 4 bases from V and 6 bases from J, leaving 10 bases between. The CDR3 loop reads CATSMERPNEQFF. The CDR3 nucleotides are TGTGCCACCAGCATGGAGCGCCCCAATGAGCAGTTCTTC.

The CDR3 DNA sequence: TGTGCCAGCAGCTACGGCGACCTCAACACAGATACGCAGTATTTT. Amino acids: CASSYGDLNTDTQYF. This chain joins TRBV7-2 and TRBJ2-3; D gene ambiguous. The V gene's germline CDR1 is SGHTA and CDR2 FQGNSA. This CDR3 comprises 15 residues. Trimming took 4 bases from V and 2 from J, leaving 13 bases between them.

About this clonotype: This may arise from a read error, as a much more abundant clone is one base away. V gene TRBV9 combines with J gene TRBJ2-3; TRBD2 is a possible D gene (6 bases). This CDR3 is built from 15 residues. The germline V gene encodes CDR1 SGDLS and CDR2 YYNGEE. The CDR3 reads CASSEGGVSTDTLYF. The CDR3 DNA follows: TGTGCCAGCAGCGAGGGCGGGGTTAGCACAGATACGCTGTATTTT.

This clonotype was counted ten times or more. The chain links TRBV4-3 to TRBJ1-6; perhaps TRBD1 as D (6 bases). Germline values: CDR1 LGHNA, CDR2 YSLEER. The CDR3 has 16 residues. The V and J ends lost 3 bases and 7 bases respectively, with 16 bases between them. The CDR3 DNA is TGCGCCAGCAGCCAGGGGGCGACAGCCACGAATTCACCCCTCCACTTT. The encoded protein is CASSQGATATNSPLHF.

This clonotype was picked up many times. This chain uses TRBV7-2 with TRBJ1-1; D possibly corresponds to TRBD1 (5 bases). V gave up 5 bases and J gave up 1 base, with 11 bases separating them. CDR1 and CDR2 (germline): SGHTA, FQGNSA. This CDR3 spans 14 amino acids. The CDR3 here is CASSQFGQNTEAFF. CDR3 sequence (DNA): TGTGCCAGCAGCCAATTTGGACAGAACACTGAAGCTTTCTTT.

The sample holds many counts of this clonotype. The chain carries TRBV7-9 and TRBJ1-5; D is undetermined. The CDR3 sequence is 16 residues long. Germline loops: CDR1 SEHNR, CDR2 FQNEAQ (reference sequence). Trimming removed 3 bases at V and 3 bases at J, with 15 bases between. The CDR3 loop reads CASSFAAGTYNQPQHF. The CDR3 DNA is TGTGCCAGCAGCTTCGCGGCAGGAACCTACAATCAGCCCCAGCATTTT.

There are many counts of this clonotype. V gene TRBV7-2 combines with J gene TRBJ2-7, with no clear D. V lost 1 base and J 1 base, leaving 2 bases between the germline ends. The germline V gene has CDR1 SGHTA and CDR2 FQGNSA. The CDR3 contains 12 residues. CDR3 in DNA: TGTGCCAGCAGCTTAGTGTCCTACGAGCAGTACTTC. It yields the protein CASSLVSYEQYF.

There are many counts of this clonotype. The rearrangement uses TRBV6-6 and TRBJ1-3; no definite D call. The V end was cut by 8 bases, the J end by 0 bases, with 20 bases between. Germline values: CDR1 MNHNY, CDR2 SVGAGI (reference sequence). CDR3 size: 17 residues. The CDR3 DNA reads as TGTGCCAGCCCTATCGCCCTGGGGTGCCTCTCTGGAAACACCATATATTTT. This codes for CASPIALGCLSGNTIYF.

This clonotype showed up many times. The genes are TRBV2 and TRBJ2-3; tentatively, D is TRBD1 or TRBD2 (6 bases each). The V end was cut by 11 bases, the J end by 2 bases, with 17 bases between. CDR3 length: 14 amino acids. Germline V CDR1 and CDR2: SNHLY, FYNNEI. In DNA, the CDR3 is TGTGCCGGGACTGGGGGGCTTGCCACAGATACGCAGTATTTT. It encodes CAGTGGLATDTQYF.